These 8 T cell receptor beta chains came from one sample sequenced in a study of identical twins. TCRdb ran MiXCR on the 5' RACE reads and lists one entry per CDR3 protein. Among hundreds of thousands of distinct CDR3 sequences, around a sixth were seen once, and the ten largest hold 13%. In addition, the sample was reused for a study of T cells expressing NK-cell markers.

The sequencing input was PBMCs. The receptors were sampled from a woman younger than 35 in good health.

There are many counts of this clonotype. The CDR3 here is CSVGEGASTGELFF. The CDR3 bases are TGCAGCGTTGGGGAAGGGGCGAGCACCGGGGAGCTGTTTTTT. The chain is built from TRBV29-1 and TRBJ2-2, with D perhaps matching TRBD1 (5 bases). The CDR3 has 14 amino acids. V was shortened by 4 bases and J by 4 bases, with 13 bases between the two germline ends. Germline V gene data show CDR1 as SQVTM and CDR2 as ANQGSEA.

Note on this clonotype: The junction shows a germline mismatch at one end, possibly a read error. The chain has TRBV6-1 and TRBJ1-1; D gene unclear. Per germline, CDR1 MNHNS and CDR2 SASEGT. The CDR3 consists of 11 residues. The CDR3 bases are TGTGCCAGCAGTGAAGCAGTCACGGCACCCTTT. Translated, it gives CASSEAVTAPF.

This clonotype was found a few times. The rearrangement links TRBV7-9 to TRBJ1-1; D gene uncertain. V was shortened by 1 base and J by 7 bases, with 7 bases between the two germline ends. CDR3 length equals 12 residues. From germline, CDR1 is SEHNR and CDR2 FQNEAQ (reference sequence). In nucleotides, the CDR3 is TGTGCCAGCAGCTTAGTACAGCTTGAAGCTTTCTTT. The encoded protein is CASSLVQLEAFF.

This sequence joins TRBV7-8 and TRBJ2-5, with 7 bases aligning to TRBD2. The J segment lost 5 bases and the V segment lost 4 bases, leaving 13 bases of the junction unmatched. The CDR3 runs 16 residues. From germline, CDR1 is SGHVS and CDR2 FQNEAQ. CDR3 in amino acids: CASSSLTGRSGETQYF. CDR3 DNA: TGTGCCAGCAGCTCCTTGACCGGGAGGTCGGGTGAGACCCAGTACTTC.

The sample holds a few counts of this clonotype. The V gene is TRBV5-1, the J gene TRBJ2-3, with 8 bases aligning to TRBD2. This CDR3 is built from 15 residues. In germline, CDR1 is SGHRS, CDR2 YFSETQ. The J segment lost 3 bases and the V segment lost 4 bases, leaving 7 bases of the junction unmatched. In DNA form, the CDR3 reads TGCGCCAGCAGCATAAGCGGGAGCGTTACAGATACGCAGTATTTT. The encoded protein is CASSISGSVTDTQYF.

The sample holds a few counts of this clonotype. The rearrangement links TRBV10-1 to TRBJ2-3; D is unresolved. The germline V gene has CDR1 WNHNN and CDR2 SYGVQD (reference sequence). The CDR3 spans 15 residues. V was cut by 8 bases and J by 2 bases, with 17 bases left in between. Here the CDR3 DNA reads TGCGCCAGCGTAGGTCCGTCGTCGGTCACAGATACGCAGTATTTT. Its translation: CASVGPSSVTDTQYF.

This chain uses TRBV12-3 or TRBV12-4 with TRBJ1-4, with 12 bases that match TRBD1. The CDR3 contains 15 residues. The J segment lost 8 bases and the V segment lost 5 bases, leaving 6 bases of the junction unmatched. The CDR3 sequence is CASSGSGTGGEKLFF. The CDR3 DNA reads as TGTGCCAGCAGTGGATCCGGGACAGGGGGCGAAAAACTGTTTTTT.

The rearrangement links TRBV5-1 to TRBJ2-5, with 10 bases aligning to TRBD1. CDR1 and CDR2 from the germline V gene are SGHRS and YFSETQ. CDR3 length: 15 residues. Trimming cost V 4 bases and J 4 bases; bases outside gene matches: 7. CDR3 nucleotide sequence: TGCGCCAGCAGCCTCGGACAGGGGGTGGTAGAGACCCAGTACTTC. Residues: CASSLGQGVVETQYF.